The rows below give T cell receptor beta chains drawn from one sample of a study of blood T cell repertoires in COVID-19. Measured with immunoSEQ multiplex PCR; TCRdb has only the in-frame clones, and not every one. Among a few hundred thousand clones listed, about 87% were seen once. The sequencing input was PBMCs or T cells enriched from blood (not recorded which). The receptors shown here come from a woman aged 45-65 years who had recovered from COVID-19. Both conserved end residues are part of each CDR3. A D gene is named only where the DNA matches it firmly. A clone size is listed for some rows: how often the clone was seen (once, few, many), or a class if it is expanded.

v_gene	j_gene	d_gene	abundance	CDR3nt	CDR3aa
TRBV19	TRBJ2-3	TRBD2	.	TGTGCCAGTAGTACGTTCACTAGCGGGGGTCCCCCAGATACGCAGTATTTT	CASSTFTSGGPPDTQYF
TRBV29-1	TRBJ1-1	TRBD1	.	TGCAGCGTTTCTGACAGGGGAAACACTGAAGCTTTCTTT	CSVSDRGNTEAFF
TRBV19	TRBJ2-7	TRBD2	.	TGTGCCAGTAGTAAGGGGACTAGCGGGGGGCCCTACGAGCAGTACTTC	CASSKGTSGGPYEQYF
TRBV7-2	TRBJ2-2	TRBD1	.	TGTGCCAGCAGCTTCCGGCAGGGGGCTAACACCGGGGAGCTGTTTTTT	CASSFRQGANTGELFF
TRBV5-1	TRBJ1-5	.	.	TGCGCCAGCAGCTTGGATGCGAATCAGCCCCAGCATTTT	CASSLDANQPQHF
TRBV3-1/TRBV3-2	TRBJ1-1	.	.	TGTGCCAGCAGGGGCGGACAGATCTCTGAAGCTTTCTTT	CASRGGQISEAFF
TRBV27	TRBJ1-2	.	.	TGTGCCAGCAGACTGGGGGGTTCTAACTATGGCTACACCTTC	CASRLGGSNYGYTF
TRBV6-1	TRBJ1-2	.	.	TGTGCCAGCAGTGAGGGAGTTGGGCTCTATGGCTACACCTTC	CASSEGVGLYGYTF
TRBV27	TRBJ1-4	.	once	TGTGCCAGCAGTATCTGGGGAGCAACTAATGAAAAACTGTTTTTT	CASSIWGATNEKLFF
TRBV6-5	TRBJ1-5	.	.	TGTGCCAGCAGCCTTCAACAGGGCCTCAATCAGCCCCAGCATTTT	CASSLQQGLNQPQHF
TRBV27	TRBJ1-2	TRBD1	.	TGTGCCAGCAGTGAGGACAGGGCTAGCTATGGCTACACCTTC	CASSEDRASYGYTF